Included here is one T cell receptor (beta chain) sequence, with context. This clonotype was recorded a few times. What antigen it recognizes has not been identified. Nothing much larger sits one base from this clone, and base qualities are not available. The CDR3 has 18 amino acids, counting the end cysteine and phenylalanine. Only the CDR3 part of the read is kept: 54 bases, read in frame from the first base. V and J lose 2 bases and 2 bases, and a span of 20 bases separates them. Reading the germline V gene gives CDR1 ENHRY and CDR2 SYGVKD. The reads were generated on an Illumina HiSeq 1500. Starting from the raw public reads, TCRdb applied fastp trimming at Q25, assembled clones with MiXCR and retained in-frame beta chains. Each record represents a unique CDR3 protein, reported with the most common genes and DNA among its rows. The sample yields around 710,000 distinct CDR3 sequences; 25% to 30% were counted once. The ten largest clones represent 10% to 15% of the sample.

This record belongs to a study of T cell repertoires in cytomegalovirus infection (dated by TCRdb to between 2018 and 2021). With regard to the full study: Peptide stimulations targeted recently identified HLA-C-restricted CMV epitopes, whose presentation resists viral immunomodulation, together with well-studied HLA-B-restricted epitopes. The HLA type of each donor mattered for the analysis, because public TCR beta signatures pointed to carriage of CMV infection along with the matching HLA type.

Results the study describes overall, beyond this receptor: Cumulative frequency of public TCR beta family members discriminated carriers of CMV infection plus the relevant HLA type in this cohort and an independent roughly 330-donor cohort. The ex vivo response was dominated by HLA-C-restricted CMV-specific TCR beta clonotypes, and the single most frequent clonotype in two of eight donors was supplied by these HLA-C-restricted clonotypes.

This specimen's treatment or condition label, interpreted: in vitro stimulation with specific CMV peptide epitopes to enrich CMV-specific T cells. The sequence was collected from a human donor in good health (CMV status not recorded). Some clones in this sample may be carry-over from other donors' samples. The source was cultured CD8+ T cells from PBMCs, collected from culture after CMV antigen stimulation. The rearranged segments are TRBV10-3 and TRBJ2-3; the D segment may tentatively be TRBD1 or TRBD2, each giving 6 matched bases. At the DNA level, the sequence is TGTGCCATCAGTGAGAACGGTGAAAAGGGGGGATTCACAGATACGCAGTATTTT. The translation is CAISENGEKGGFTDTQYF.